This passage covers 7 T cell receptor beta chains from one sample sequenced in a study of T cells in localized non-small cell lung cancer. Only in-frame clones appear in the TCRdb table, and some are missing; sequencing was by immunoSEQ multiplex PCR. The sample shows fewer than 90,000 clones, roughly 81% of them seen only once. This sample comprised peripheral blood, obtained before any cancer treatment. The receptors were sampled from a man aged 40 to 75 with stage I lung adenocarcinoma.

This chain links TRBV6-5 with TRBJ1-1, with D maybe TRBD1 (6 bases). This CDR3 contains 15 residues. Germline V lookup: CDR1 MNHEY, CDR2 SVGAGI. The V and J ends lost 0 bases and 0 bases respectively, with 8 bases between them. The CDR3 loop reads CASSYSWTVNTEAFF. CDR3 nucleotide sequence: TGTGCCAGCAGTTACTCGTGGACAGTGAACACTGAAGCTTTCTTT.

V is TRBV7-8 and J is TRBJ1-5; D is perhaps TRBD1 (5 bases). V lost 2 bases and J 5 bases, leaving 13 bases between the germline ends. Germline CDR1 is SGHVS and CDR2 is FQNEAQ. The CDR3 runs 15 residues. CDR3 residues: CASSLRDGRHQPQHF. CDR3 DNA sequence: TGTGCCAGCAGCTTAAGGGACGGTCGTCATCAGCCCCAGCATTTT.

This chain links TRBV9 with TRBJ1-1, with D unclear. V was shortened by 3 bases and J by 5 bases, with 11 bases between the two germline ends. CDR3 length: 13 amino acids. The germline gives CDR1 SGDLS, CDR2 YYNGEE. CDR3 DNA sequence: TGTGCCAGCAGCGGACGGGGAAGAACTGAAGCTTTCTTT. This gives the protein CASSGRGRTEAFF. The full variable domain, completed using reference TRBV9 and TRBJ1-1, is DSGVTQTPKHLITATGQRVTLRCSPRSGDLSVYWYQQSLDQGLQFLIQYYNGEERAKGNILERFSAQQFPDLHSELNLSSLELGDSALYFCASSGRGRTEAFFGQGTRLTVV.

The rearrangement uses TRBV7-9 and TRBJ1-2, with 7 bases matching TRBD1. There are 15 residues in the CDR3. CDR1 is SEHNR, CDR2 FQNEAQ, per germline (reference sequence). V shed 5 bases, J shed 1 base, and the junction held 7 bases outside the gene matches. The chain's CDR3 is CASSRLDRVNYGYTF. In nucleotides, the CDR3 is TGTGCCAGCAGCCGCCTCGACAGGGTTAACTATGGCTACACCTTC.

A few counts support this clone. The chain is built from TRBV30 and TRBJ2-1; 9 bases are shared with TRBD2. V lost 2 bases to trimming and J lost 15 bases; unmatched junction nucleotides: 8. Germline CDR1 and CDR2: GTSNPN and SVGIG (reference sequence). This CDR3 has 12 amino acids. The CDR3 DNA sequence: TGTGCCTGGAGTCCGGGACTAGCCAAACGGTTCTTC. Amino acids: CAWSPGLAKRFF.

The genes are TRBV4-1 and TRBJ2-7; D call uncertain. Germline CDR1 reads MGHRA; CDR2 reads YSYEKL. V gave up 4 bases and J gave up 0 bases, with 22 bases separating them. This CDR3 region has 18 residues. The CDR3 loop is CASSPFPSAEISSYEQYF. CDR3 in DNA: TGCGCCAGCAGCCCTTTTCCATCGGCGGAAATTAGCTCCTACGAGCAGTACTTC.

A word on this clone: Its ends do not fully match the called genes, so a read error is possible. CDR3 coding DNA: TGTGCTAGCAGCCCCCGGACTAGCGGAAAAGAGACCCAGTACTTC. Amino acids: CASSPRTSGKETQYF. The genes are TRBV7-7 and TRBJ2-5; 10 bases agree with TRBD2. This CDR3 spans 15 amino acids. Germline CDR1 and CDR2: SSHAT and FNYEAQ (reference sequence).